This T cell receptor beta chain was captured in a study of tumor-infiltrating lymphocytes in primary liver carcinoma. Germline CDR1 is MGHRA and CDR2 is YSYEKL. The CDR3 runs 19 residues. Without any cell sorting, about 18-31 mg of bulk tissue yielded co-extracted RNA and DNA. No treatment had been given to the patients, who were chronically infected with HBV. In regard to this clonotype: The antigen is undetermined. A read error may account for a junction end that differs from germline.

Study-level findings and limits: Tumor top-250-clone fractions significantly exceeded those of blood (p = 0.039). Tumor region pairs overlapped more than did tumor-adjacent and tumor-blood pairs.

The researchers produced TCR beta cDNA from 450 to 600 ng total RNA with a constant-region primer. A slightly modified ARM-PCR protocol with three nested multiplex PCR rounds produced these TCR beta libraries. Rounds one and two of PCR, each of 10 cycles, were primed with TRBV1-TRBV30 forward primers and a C-beta reverse primer. TCRdb processed the multiplex PCR reads anew with MiXCR; each CDR3 protein has one entry. The data contain about 48,000 distinct CDR3 sequences, about 80% of them seen just once; the ten biggest clones take up more than 25%. J is TRBJ1-3 and V is TRBV4-1, with D possibly being TRBD1 (5 bases). The specimen sequenced was liver tumor tissue from sampling region 3. Regarding subset: tumor region T3, left-lateral pole. This receptor was obtained from a man aged 35 to 55 with primary liver carcinoma and hepatitis B virus infection. This CDR3 reads CANSQAVRGTLRYGNTIYF. CDR3 DNA sequence: TGCGCCAACAGCCAGGCCGTAAGGGGAACGCTACGGTATGGAAACACCATATATTTT.